The present T cell receptor (beta chain) was sequenced within a study of T-cell memory formation after mild COVID-19. Broader study findings: The main location of contracting CD4+ clones was CM and EM, and that of contracting CD8+ clones was EMRA. Memory cells collected pre-infection included some clones that later responded, suggesting cross-reactive memory joined.

Barcoded TCR alpha and TCR beta cDNA libraries with UMIs came from 5'RACE using constant-segment primers. TCRdb analysed the 5' RACE reads with MiXCR anew, one entry per CDR3 protein. The sample yields about 360,000 distinct CDR3 sequences, 13% to 15% seen once. This clonotype showed up just a few times. The antigen is undetermined. Deletions cut 7 bases from V and 1 base from J, with 16 bases between. Germline CDR1 and CDR2: GTSNPN and SVGIG (reference sequence). This CDR3 is 14 amino acids long. The sequence was collected from a young man who had mild COVID-19 (a few samples of this study predate the infection). Cell type and time point are not known. Sequences were obtained from PBMCs or a T cell subset sorted from them (not recorded which). The chain uses TRBV30 and TRBJ1-1, with D tentatively TRBD1 (6 bases). CDR3 coding DNA: TGTGCCTTCGGGGGCAGGAGGGGGAACACTGAAGCTTTCTTT. Translation: CAFGGRRGNTEAFF. The complete variable domain, with remaining parts taken from reference TRBV30 and TRBJ1-1, reads SQTIHQWPATLVQPVGSPLSLECTVEGTSNPNLYWYRQAAGRGLQLLFYSVGIGQISSEVPQNLSASRPQDRQFILSSKKLLLSDSGFYLCAFGGRRGNTEAFFGQGTRLTVV.